The present T cell receptor (beta chain) was sequenced within a study of CD8 T cells in Susac syndrome. In the study overall: Among the Susac syndrome patients who underwent sequencing, roughly 6 had clinically active disease, while 8 or 9 of them were in remission.

After extraction with the RNeasy kit, about 0.5 to 1 ug of the RNA was reverse transcribed using random hexamers. With immunoSEQ multiplex PCR, TCR beta CDR3 was amplified across 54 Vbeta and 13 Jbeta. MiXCR, run by TCRdb on the immunoSEQ multiplex PCR reads, gives a single entry per CDR3 protein. The data show 100,000 to 150,000 distinct CDR3 sequences, over 85% seen once. This CDR3 region has 16 residues. V was pared by 4 bases and J by 5 bases, with 21 bases between. Germline CDR1 is SGHDT and CDR2 is YYEEEE. The material sequenced was CD8+ T cells from PBMCs. V gene TRBV5-6 combines with J gene TRBJ2-5, with D hard to call. The TCR comes from a human donor with Susac syndrome. The CDR3 here is CASSHIELPRWETQYF. The CDR3 nucleotides read TGTGCCAGCAGCCATATTGAGTTACCGAGGTGGGAGACCCAGTACTTC.